These 8 T cell receptor beta chains were sequenced from one sample in a study of CD8 T cells in ankylosing spondylitis. One entry per CDR3 protein, called by TCRdb with MiXCR from the 5' RACE reads. The sample lists approximately 290,000 distinct CDR3 sequences, around 20% occurring once. Sequences were obtained from blood, either unsorted or a sorted T cell fraction (not recorded which). All receptors derive from a female donor with ankylosing spondylitis or in good health (not recorded which).

The chain recombines TRBV14 with TRBJ1-1, with 12 bases fitting TRBD1. The CDR3 consists of 17 residues. Per germline, CDR1 SGHDN and CDR2 FVKESK. V was clipped by 2 bases and J by 0 bases; unmatched bases: 4. CDR3 bases: TGTGCCAGCAGCCAATACGGGACAGGGGGCATGAACACTGAAGCTTTCTTT. It codes for CASSQYGTGGMNTEAFF.

This clonotype was seen only a few times. The rearrangement uses TRBV12-3 or TRBV12-4 and TRBJ2-5; no reliable D call. This CDR3 region has 11 residues. Trimming pared 7 bases from V and 2 bases from J, leaving 5 bases between. CDR3 loop: CASTYQETQYF. CDR3 sequence (DNA): TGTGCCAGCACTTATCAAGAGACCCAGTACTTC.

Many counts were recorded for this clonotype. The V call is TRBV29-1, the J call TRBJ1-3; the D is unclear. Looked up from germline, CDR1 is SQVTM and CDR2 is ANQGSEA. Trimming removed 7 bases at V and 4 bases at J, with 11 bases between. The CDR3 runs to 12 residues. The CDR3: CSAVSGGNTIYF. CDR3 bases: TGCAGCGCGGTTTCGGGAGGAAACACCATATATTTT. Full variable domain (missing parts from reference TRBV29-1 and TRBJ1-3): SAVISQKPSRDICQRGTSLTIQCQVDSQVTMMFWYRQQPGQSLTLIATANQGSEATYESGFVIDKFPISRPNLTFSTLTVSNMSPEDSSIYLCSAVSGGNTIYFGEGSWLTVV.

This rearrangement joins TRBV6-2 or TRBV6-3 to TRBJ2-7; TRBD1 is a possible D gene (5 bases). Trimming stripped 2 bases from V and 6 bases from J, with 8 bases between. This CDR3 is 12 amino acids long. The germline V gene has CDR1 MNHEY and CDR2 SVGEGT. CDR3 residues: CASSYTQGEQYF. CDR3 coding DNA: TGTGCCAGCAGTTACACCCAGGGCGAGCAGTACTTC.

This clonotype was counted only a few times. This chain links TRBV15 with TRBJ2-5; TRBD2 matches at 10 bases. V lost 5 bases and J lost 0; bases outside the gene matches: 12. The CDR3 has 18 residues. CDR1 LNHNV and CDR2 YYDKDF come from the germline V gene (reference sequence). DNA for the CDR3: TGTGCCACCAGCTTTAAATCCCTCGGACTAGCGGACCAAGAGACCCAGTACTTC. Translation gives CATSFKSLGLADQETQYF.

Only a few counts were recorded for this clonotype. CDR3: CSASSRAGANVLTF. Here the CDR3 DNA reads TGCAGTGCTAGCTCCAGGGCTGGGGCCAACGTCCTGACTTTC. This rearrangement joins TRBV20-1 to TRBJ2-6; possibly TRBD1 for D (5 bases). Germline CDR1 is DFQATT and CDR2 is SNEGSKA (reference sequence). The V gene lost 3 bases and the J gene lost 2 bases, with 8 bases spanning the gap. This CDR3 is built from 14 residues.

A few counts support this clonotype. This chain connects TRBV28 to TRBJ2-7, with D possibly being TRBD2 (6 bases). From germline, CDR1 is MDHEN and CDR2 SYDVKM. The CDR3 sequence is 14 residues long. Trimming took off 7 bases at V and 3 bases at J, with 16 bases between the two ends. The CDR3 spells CASTTGGIHYEQYF. As DNA, the CDR3 is TGTGCCAGCACAACAGGCGGGATTCACTACGAGCAGTACTTC.

The chain links TRBV7-2 to TRBJ2-7; D is ambiguous. Germline loops: CDR1 SGHTA, CDR2 FQGNSA. V was clipped by 5 bases and J by 1 base, with 15 bases between them. The CDR3 is made up of 15 amino acids. Here the CDR3 DNA reads TGTGCCAGCAGCATCGGAATCCGTCTTTCCTACGAGCAGTACTTC. Amino acids: CASSIGIRLSYEQYF.